Listed below are T cell receptor beta chains from one sample, sequenced in a study of T cell responses to AZD1222 COVID-19 vaccine. TCRdb's copy holds only in-frame clones and misses some; the assay was immunoSEQ multiplex PCR. Of 250,000 or so clones in the sample, roughly 93% were seen once. The source was peripheral blood, collected on day 0 of AZD1222 vaccination. The receptors shown here come from an adult in good health. CDR3s include the opening cysteine and the closing phenylalanine or tryptophan. The order of the fields is V gene, CDR3 protein.

TRBV6-2/TRBV6-3 | CASSRRVQETQYF
TRBV27 | CASSLGNSPLHF
TRBV9 | CASSVALDRDYGYTF
TRBV28 | CASSMASEIYEQYF
TRBV5-1 | CASSLDVANYGYTF
TRBV28 | CASSPQGWPSYEQYF
TRBV6-5 | CASTPGANSNQPQHF
TRBV28 | CASSRQGSSPLHF
TRBV7-2 | CASSSGGGETQYF
TRBV6-5 | CASRSGLRETQYF
TRBV4-2 | CASSQLDREVGYTF
TRBV29-1 | CSAGSNEQFF
TRBV12-5 | CASAQGAEGYTF
TRBV5-1 | CASSPASDFYNEQFF
TRBV10-2 | CASSEPGYGYTF
TRBV2 | CASSETVAYNEQFF
TRBV18 | CASSTQGAPGTEAFF
TRBV18 | CASSPQNTEAFF
TRBV2 | CASSPTELNQPQHF
TRBV7-9 | CASSLVERGYEQYF
TRBV5-1 | CASNSGTYNEQFF
TRBV28 | CASSPLDTDTQYF
TRBV18 | CASSPPPDSNYEQYF
TRBV9 | CASSSRQRSGANVLTF
TRBV2 | CASSGVTNTEAFF
TRBV19 | CASSIGSGGNTGELFF
TRBV29-1 | CSVEGATGGPYEQYF
TRBV7-2 | CASSLALAGTDTQYF
TRBV18 | CASSRRAGGAYNEQFF
TRBV28 | CASSLLPGQGNEKLFF
TRBV5-1 | CASSSAPPGGRGSGTEAFF
TRBV28 | CASSPVDRGSEQYF
TRBV18 | CASSPREGEQYF
TRBV28 | CASSGENEKLFF
TRBV28 | CASSPRDYPMGPDTQYF
TRBV5-1 | CASSLIGRPTGELFF
TRBV27 | CASSLSFGGVNQPQHF
TRBV11-2 | CASSNRQGTDTQYF
TRBV12-3/TRBV12-4 | CASSALQNTEAFF
TRBV4-3 | CASSQVTGGENTEAFF
TRBV4-1 | CASSQRTMTGTYEQYF
TRBV2 | CASSSDRFVGTQYF
TRBV9 | CASSVSPDTDTQYF
TRBV5-4 | CASSSTGYGYTF
TRBV28 | CASIRAQTTEAFF
TRBV15 | CATSRTTGPGTDTQYF
TRBV5-5 | CASSLAKGYYEQYF
TRBV15 | CATSREGQGSYEQYF